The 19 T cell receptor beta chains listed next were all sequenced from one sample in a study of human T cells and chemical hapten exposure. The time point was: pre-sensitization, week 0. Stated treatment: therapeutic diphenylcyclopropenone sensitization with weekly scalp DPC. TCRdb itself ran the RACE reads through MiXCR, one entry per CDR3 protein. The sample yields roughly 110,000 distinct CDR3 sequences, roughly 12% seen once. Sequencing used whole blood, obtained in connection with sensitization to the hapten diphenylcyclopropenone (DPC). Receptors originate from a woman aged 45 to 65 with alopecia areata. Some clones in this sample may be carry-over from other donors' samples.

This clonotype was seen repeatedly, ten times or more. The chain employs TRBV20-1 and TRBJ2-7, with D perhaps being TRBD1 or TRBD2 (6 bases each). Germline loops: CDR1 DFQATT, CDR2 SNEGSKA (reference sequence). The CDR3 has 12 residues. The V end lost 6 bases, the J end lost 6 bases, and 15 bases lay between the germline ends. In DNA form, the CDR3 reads TGCAGTGCCCCGGGGGCCAGGGGCGAGCAGTACTTC. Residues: CSAPGARGEQYF.

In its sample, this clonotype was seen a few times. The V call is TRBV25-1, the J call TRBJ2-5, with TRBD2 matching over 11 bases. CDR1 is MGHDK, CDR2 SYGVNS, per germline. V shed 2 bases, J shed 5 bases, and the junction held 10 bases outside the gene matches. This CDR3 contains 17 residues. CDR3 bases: TGTGCCAGCAGTGAACCTCTAGCGGGAGGACACCGGGAGACCCAGTACTTC. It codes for CASSEPLAGGHRETQYF.

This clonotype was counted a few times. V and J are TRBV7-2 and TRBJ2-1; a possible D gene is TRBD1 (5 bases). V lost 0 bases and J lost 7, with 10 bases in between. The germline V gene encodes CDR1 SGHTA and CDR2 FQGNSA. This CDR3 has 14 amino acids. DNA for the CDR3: TGTGCCAGCAGCTTAGCGCAGGGTTGGAATGAGCAGTTCTTC. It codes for CASSLAQGWNEQFF.

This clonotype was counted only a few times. CDR3 in DNA: TGTGCCAGCAGCCCGGGGACAACCGGAGCTGGAAACACCATATATTTT. Translating gives CASSPGTTGAGNTIYF. This sequence joins TRBV6-6 and TRBJ1-3, with a tentative D call TRBD1 (6 bases). The CDR3 covers 16 residues. Germline V gives CDR1 MNHNY, CDR2 SVGAGI (reference sequence). The ends were cut back, 6 bases at V and 2 bases at J, with 17 bases in the middle.

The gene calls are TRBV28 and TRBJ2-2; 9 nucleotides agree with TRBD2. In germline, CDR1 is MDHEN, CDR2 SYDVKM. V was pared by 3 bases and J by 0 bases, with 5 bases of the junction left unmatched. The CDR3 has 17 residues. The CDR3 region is CASSLVAGAANTGELFF. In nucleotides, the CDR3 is TGTGCCAGCAGTTTGGTAGCGGGAGCCGCGAACACCGGGGAGCTGTTTTTT. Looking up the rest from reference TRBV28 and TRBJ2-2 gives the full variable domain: DVKVTQSSRYLVKRTGEKVFLECVQDMDHENMFWYRQDPGLGLRLIYFSYDVKMKEKGDIPEGYSVSREKKERFSLILESASTNQTSMYLCASSLVAGAANTGELFFGEGSRLTVL.

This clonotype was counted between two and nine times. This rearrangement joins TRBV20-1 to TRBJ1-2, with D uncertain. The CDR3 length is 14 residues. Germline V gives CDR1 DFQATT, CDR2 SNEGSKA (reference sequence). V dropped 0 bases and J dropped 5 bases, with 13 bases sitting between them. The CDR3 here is CSARDVAGPYGYTF. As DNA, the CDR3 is TGCAGTGCTAGAGATGTTGCCGGGCCGTATGGCTACACCTTC.

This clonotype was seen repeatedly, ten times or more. The CDR3 protein is CASSFPSSTGRAQHF. As DNA, the CDR3 is TGTGCCAGCAGTTTCCCCTCTTCTACCGGACGGGCCCAGCATTTT. The chain uses TRBV28 and TRBJ1-5, with D hard to call. V shed 3 bases and J shed 11 bases, with 20 bases lying between them. The germline gives CDR1 MDHEN, CDR2 SYDVKM. This CDR3 has 15 residues. The variable domain in full, completed from reference TRBV28 and TRBJ1-5, reads DVKVTQSSRYLVKRTGEKVFLECVQDMDHENMFWYRQDPGLGLRLIYFSYDVKMKEKGDIPEGYSVSREKKERFSLILESASTNQTSMYLCASSFPSSTGRAQHFGDGTRLSIL.

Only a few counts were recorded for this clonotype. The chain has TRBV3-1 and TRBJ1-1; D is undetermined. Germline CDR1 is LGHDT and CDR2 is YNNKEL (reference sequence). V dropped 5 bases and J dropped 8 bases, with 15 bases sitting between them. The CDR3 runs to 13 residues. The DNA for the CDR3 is TGTGCCAGCAGCTATTTAAGTCCGGCAGAAGCTTTCTTT. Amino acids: CASSYLSPAEAFF.

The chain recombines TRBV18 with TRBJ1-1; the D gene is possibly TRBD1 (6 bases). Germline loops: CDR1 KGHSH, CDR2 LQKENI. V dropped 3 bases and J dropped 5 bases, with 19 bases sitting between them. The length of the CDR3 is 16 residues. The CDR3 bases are TGTGCCAGCTCACCTACCATAACAGGGCGCGGTACTGAAGCTTTCTTT. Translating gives CASSPTITGRGTEAFF.

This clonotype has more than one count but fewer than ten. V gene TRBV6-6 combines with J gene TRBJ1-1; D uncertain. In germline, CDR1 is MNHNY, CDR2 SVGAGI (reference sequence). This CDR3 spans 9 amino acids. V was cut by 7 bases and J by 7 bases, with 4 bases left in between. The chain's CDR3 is CASTGEAFF. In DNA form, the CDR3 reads TGTGCCAGCACGGGTGAAGCTTTCTTT.

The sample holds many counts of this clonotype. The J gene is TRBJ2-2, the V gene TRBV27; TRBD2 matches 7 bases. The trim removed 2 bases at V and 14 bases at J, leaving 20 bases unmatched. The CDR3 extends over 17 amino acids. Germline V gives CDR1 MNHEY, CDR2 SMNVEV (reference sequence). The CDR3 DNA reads TGTGCCAGCAGTTTACCTTCTCTAGCGGCCACGCCCGAGGAACTGTTTTTT. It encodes CASSLPSLAATPEELFF.

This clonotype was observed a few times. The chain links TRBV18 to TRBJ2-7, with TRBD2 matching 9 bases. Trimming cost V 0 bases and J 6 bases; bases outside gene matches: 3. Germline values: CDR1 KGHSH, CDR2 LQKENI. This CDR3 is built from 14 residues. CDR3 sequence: CASSPPGLAGEQYF. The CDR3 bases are TGTGCCAGCTCACCACCGGGACTAGCCGGCGAGCAGTACTTC.

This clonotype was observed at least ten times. The CDR3 bases are TGTGCCAGCAGTTACTTCGAGCCGACTGGGGCCAACGTCCTGACTTTC. Its translation: CASSYFEPTGANVLTF. The gene calls are TRBV6-2 or TRBV6-3 and TRBJ2-6; no reliable D call. V lost 1 base and J 2 bases, leaving 9 bases between the germline ends. Germline CDR1 MNHEY, CDR2 SVGEGT. The CDR3 covers 16 residues.

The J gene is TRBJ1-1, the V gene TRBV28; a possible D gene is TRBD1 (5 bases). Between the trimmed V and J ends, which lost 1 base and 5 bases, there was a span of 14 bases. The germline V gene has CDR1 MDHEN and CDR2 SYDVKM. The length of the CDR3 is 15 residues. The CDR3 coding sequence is TGTGCCAGCAGTTTATCCCTGACAGACCAAACTGAAGCTTTCTTT. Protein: CASSLSLTDQTEAFF.

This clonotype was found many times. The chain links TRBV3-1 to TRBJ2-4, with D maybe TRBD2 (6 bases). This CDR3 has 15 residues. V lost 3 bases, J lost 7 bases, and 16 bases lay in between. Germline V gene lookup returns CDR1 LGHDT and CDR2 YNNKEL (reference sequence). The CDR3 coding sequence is TGTGCCAGCAGCCAGTTGGGGAAGGGGAGGAACATTCAGTACTTC. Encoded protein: CASSQLGKGRNIQYF.

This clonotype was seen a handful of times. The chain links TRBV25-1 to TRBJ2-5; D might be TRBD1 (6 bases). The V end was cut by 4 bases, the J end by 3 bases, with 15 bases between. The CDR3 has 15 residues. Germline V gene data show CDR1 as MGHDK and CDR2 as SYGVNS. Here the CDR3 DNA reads TGTGCCAGCAGTGTGGGACACTCGGCCAAAGAGACCCAGTACTTC. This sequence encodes CASSVGHSAKETQYF.

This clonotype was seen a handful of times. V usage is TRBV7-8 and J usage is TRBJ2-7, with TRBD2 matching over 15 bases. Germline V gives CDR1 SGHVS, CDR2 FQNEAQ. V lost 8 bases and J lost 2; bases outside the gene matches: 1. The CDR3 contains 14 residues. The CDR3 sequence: CASGLAGGAYEQYF. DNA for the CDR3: TGTGCCAGCGGACTAGCGGGGGGGGCCTACGAGCAGTACTTC.

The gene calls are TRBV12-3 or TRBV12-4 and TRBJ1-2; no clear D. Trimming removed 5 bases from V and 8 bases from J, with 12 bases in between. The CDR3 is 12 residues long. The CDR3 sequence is CASSESTQGYTF. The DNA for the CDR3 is TGTGCCAGCAGTGAGTCGACGCAAGGCTACACCTTC.

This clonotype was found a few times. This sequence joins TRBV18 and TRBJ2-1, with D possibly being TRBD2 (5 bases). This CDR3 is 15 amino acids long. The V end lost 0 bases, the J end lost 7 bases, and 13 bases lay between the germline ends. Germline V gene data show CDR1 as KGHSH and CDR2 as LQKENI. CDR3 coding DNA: TGTGCCAGCTCACCACCCCGACGGGGTTGGAATGAGCAGTTCTTC. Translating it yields CASSPPRRGWNEQFF.